This T cell receptor (beta chain) was sequenced in a study of blood T cell repertoires in COVID-19. The wider study: From T cells, B-cell-depleted T cells, or PBMCs came the material, which was cDNA or gDNA.

Germline V gene lookup returns CDR1 MGHDK and CDR2 SYGVNS. Trimming cost V 6 bases and J 6 bases; bases outside gene matches: 9. The CDR3 loop spans 17 amino acids. The authors' processing: Counts of nucleated cells, estimated from reference gene primer amplification, were obtained. This table comes from immunoSEQ multiplex PCR, and its TCRdb copy is limited to in-frame clones, with some not included. D and trimming come from the DNA, and the V and J calls and clone size come from that table. This table has 86,000 or so clones, approximately 78% appearing once. The TCR originated in a woman aged 80 or over with acute or convalescent COVID-19. The rearrangement joins TRBV25-1 to TRBJ2-2, with 14 bases that match TRBD2. Sequencing input: peripheral blood. CDR3 residues: CASRSGLAGVNAGELFF. The CDR3 nucleotides are TGTGCCAGCAGGTCGGGACTAGCGGGAGTCAACGCCGGGGAGCTGTTTTTT.